This T cell receptor (beta chain) derives from a study of shared clonotypes between healthy human individuals. Losses at the gene ends were 4 bases for V and 7 bases for J; bases not matched to a gene: 8. The CDR3 loop spans 15 amino acids. Germline assignment: CDR1 SGHRS and CDR2 YFSETQ. Libraries were prepared by immunoSEQ multiplex PCR; TCRdb keeps only in-frame clonotypes and omits some of them. The sample carries approximately 2.5 million clones, more than 85% recorded once. On this clone: At the DNA level, this CDR3 is encoded by other sequences in the same sample as well.

This chain connects TRBV5-1 to TRBJ2-1, with TRBD2 identical over 10 bases. The TCR sequence derives from a man aged 18 to 35 in good health. Some clones in this sample may be carry-over from other donors' samples. Sequencing input: naive CD4+ T cells from PBMCs. Subset noted: CD45RA+ positively selected. As DNA, the CDR3 is TGCGCCAGCAGCGGGCTAGCGGGAGTGGAGAATGAGCAGTTCTTC. Amino acids: CASSGLAGVENEQFF. Combining the CDR3 with reference TRBV5-1 and TRBJ2-1 gives the whole variable domain KAGVTQTPRYLIKTRGQQVTLSCSPISGHRSVSWYQQTPGQGLQFLFEYFSETQRNKGNFPGRFSGRQFSNSRSEMNVSTLELGDSALYLCASSGLAGVENEQFFGPGTRLTVL.